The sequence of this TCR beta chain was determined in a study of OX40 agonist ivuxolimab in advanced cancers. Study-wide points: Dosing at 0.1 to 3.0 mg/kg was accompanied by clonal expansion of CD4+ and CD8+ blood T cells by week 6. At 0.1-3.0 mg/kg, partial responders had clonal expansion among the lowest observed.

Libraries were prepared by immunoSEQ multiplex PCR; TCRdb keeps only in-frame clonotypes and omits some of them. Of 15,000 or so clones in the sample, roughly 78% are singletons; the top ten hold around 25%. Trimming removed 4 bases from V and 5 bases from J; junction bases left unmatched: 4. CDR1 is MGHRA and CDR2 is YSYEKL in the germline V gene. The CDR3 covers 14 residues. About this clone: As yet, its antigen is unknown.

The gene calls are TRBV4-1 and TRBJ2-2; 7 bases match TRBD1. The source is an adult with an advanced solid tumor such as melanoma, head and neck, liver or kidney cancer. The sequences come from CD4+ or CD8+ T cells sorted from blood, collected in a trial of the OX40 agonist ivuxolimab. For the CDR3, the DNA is TGCGCCAGCAGCCCTGGGACAGTTACCGGGGAGCTGTTTTTT. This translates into CASSPGTVTGELFF.